The present entry profiles one T cell receptor (beta chain) with its context. Its antigen is unknown. This table comes from immunoSEQ multiplex PCR, and its TCRdb copy is limited to in-frame clones, with some not included. The sample comprises about 21,000 clones, roughly 90% of which are singletons, and 25% to 35% rests with the top ten. This specimen belongs to a study of T cells in localized non-small cell lung cancer. Study-wide points: In the blood, greater T cell density corresponded to longer overall survival. Sequence data derive from only one tumor region, so heterogeneity remains possible.

The CDR3 spans 12 residues. Germline values: CDR1 MDHEN, CDR2 SYDVKM. V lost 4 bases, J lost 10 bases, and 11 bases lay in between. The clonotype was recovered from a male donor aged 60 or older with stage II lung adenocarcinoma. This rearrangement joins TRBV28 to TRBJ2-1; D is uncertain. The input for sequencing was peripheral blood mononuclear cells, taken before any cancer treatment. The CDR3, as DNA: TGTGCCAGCAGTTCCCGCCGGCCGGAGCAGTTCTTC. Translated: CASSSRRPEQFF. The complete variable domain, with remaining parts taken from reference TRBV28 and TRBJ2-1, reads DVKVTQSSRYLVKRTGEKVFLECVQDMDHENMFWYRQDPGLGLRLIYFSYDVKMKEKGDIPEGYSVSREKKERFSLILESASTNQTSMYLCASSSRRPEQFFGPGTRLTVL.